This is a list of T cell receptor beta chains from one sample in a study of blood T cell repertoires in COVID-19. TCRdb's copy holds only in-frame clones and misses some; the assay was immunoSEQ multiplex PCR. The data show around 67,000 clones, about nine tenths seen once. Sequencing used peripheral blood. These receptor sequences come from a man aged 45 to 65 with active COVID-19. Both conserved end residues are part of each CDR3. D genes are given only for firm matches. Only some rows state a clone size, as once, few, many or a class for expanded clones.

clone size	V gene	CDR3 length	J gene	D gene	CDR3 DNA	CDR3 protein
-	TRBV7-9	14	TRBJ2-1	TRBD2	TGTGCCAGCAGCTTAGCGTCTGCTAGCGGGAGGCCACTCTTC	CASSLASASGRPLF
-	TRBV4-3	13	TRBJ2-7	-	TGCGCCAGCAGCCCTCAGGGGGACTCCGAGCAGTACTTC	CASSPQGDSEQYF
-	TRBV24-1	18	TRBJ1-4	TRBD1	TGTGCCACCAGCCCCACCCAAAGAGGGGGGACAGGGGGGGAAAAACTGTTTTTT	CATSPTQRGGTGGEKLFF
-	TRBV7-8	15	TRBJ2-3	TRBD2	TGTGCCAGCAGCATTATAGCGGGAGAGTCAGATACGCAGTATTTT	CASSIIAGESDTQYF
-	TRBV15	16	TRBJ1-3	-	TGTGCCACCAGCAGAGAACGGCGACTCTCTGGAAACACCATATATTTT	CATSRERRLSGNTIYF
-	TRBV5-6	15	TRBJ2-1	-	TGTGCCAGCAGTTGGGAACTAGCCCCCTACAATGAGCAGTTCTTC	CASSWELAPYNEQFF
-	TRBV4-2	16	TRBJ2-7	TRBD2	TGTGCCAGCAGCGAAGGCGGACTAGAAAATTTCTACGAGCAGTACTTC	CASSEGGLENFYEQYF
-	TRBV7-7	14	TRBJ2-3	-	TGTGCTAGCAGCTTGGGAGCCACCACAGATACGCAGTATTTT	CASSLGATTDTQYF
-	TRBV11-3	15	TRBJ1-1	TRBD1	TGTGCCAGCAGCTTAGATGGGCAGGGGGGCACTGAAGCTTTCTTT	CASSLDGQGGTEAFF
-	TRBV18	17	TRBJ2-1	TRBD2	TGTGCCAGCTACCGTTGGTTGCGGGAGGCTAATTACAATGAGCAGTTCTTC	CASYRWLREANYNEQFF
-	TRBV7-9	16	TRBJ1-2	-	TGTGCCAGCAGCTTAGGGCTTAACAGGAAATTTTATGGCTACACCTTC	CASSLGLNRKFYGYTF
-	TRBV27	16	TRBJ1-6	-	TGTGCCAGCAGGTCTGACAGAAGCTCCTATAATTCACCCCTCCACTTT	CASRSDRSSYNSPLHF
-	TRBV28	14	TRBJ1-6	-	TGTGCCAGCAGTTTCGGGGGCGGGAGCTCACCCCTCCACTTT	CASSFGGGSSPLHF
-	TRBV4-3	15	TRBJ2-7	TRBD1	TGCGCCAGCAGCCAAGATAGACAGGGGAACAACGAGCAGTACTTC	CASSQDRQGNNEQYF
-	TRBV4-1	15	TRBJ2-7	-	TGCGCCAGCAGCCAAGAGTGGACAGTCCCCTACGAGCAGTACTTC	CASSQEWTVPYEQYF
-	TRBV15	14	TRBJ1-5	TRBD1	TGTGCCACCAGCCTGGACAGGCGCAATCAGCCCCAGCATTTT	CATSLDRRNQPQHF
-	TRBV9	16	TRBJ2-3	TRBD2	TGTGCCAGCAGCGTATTGACTAGCGGGAGTGCGGATACGCAGTATTTT	CASSVLTSGSADTQYF
-	TRBV15	14	TRBJ2-5	-	TGTGCCACCAGCAGAGGCGACTCGCAAGAGACCCAGTACTTC	CATSRGDSQETQYF
few	TRBV11-2	17	TRBJ2-1	TRBD2	TGTGCCAGCAGCCGGGGACTAGCGGGAGTCCAAGGGAATGAGCAGTTCTTC	CASSRGLAGVQGNEQFF
-	TRBV6-5	14	TRBJ1-4	TRBD1	TGTGCCAGCAGTTGGACAGGGGGGCGTGAAAAACTGTTTTTT	CASSWTGGREKLFF
-	TRBV6-2/TRBV6-3	15	TRBJ2-7	-	TGTGCCAGCAGTTACGTGGGAGGAAGCTCCTACGAGCAGTACTTC	CASSYVGGSSYEQYF